These 10 T cell receptor beta chains were all obtained from the same sample, sequenced in a study of lymphopenia after photon versus proton radiotherapy. Assay: immunoSEQ multiplex PCR; the TCRdb copy retains only in-frame clones and omits some. This sample has around 50,000 clones, with 70% to 85% found just once. The source material was peripheral blood, sampled from a patient treated with proton-based radiotherapy. The receptors here all came from a man in his sixties with pancreatic cancer.

This rearrangement joins TRBV10-3 to TRBJ2-7, with 8 bases identical to TRBD2. The junction had 5 bases not matched to a gene; V was cut back by 6 bases and J by 7 bases. This CDR3 is 12 amino acids long. Germline V lookup: CDR1 ENHRY, CDR2 SYGVKD. CDR3 DNA sequence: TGTGCCATCAGCCCGGGACTAGAAGAGCAGTACTTC. This codes for CAISPGLEEQYF.

CDR3 nucleotide sequence: TGTGCCATCAGTGAGGACAGGGCGTATAACTATGGCTACACCTTC. Residues: CAISEDRAYNYGYTF. The chain uses TRBV10-3 and TRBJ1-2; 7 bases fit TRBD1. CDR3 length equals 15 residues. The germline CDR1 and CDR2 sequences are ENHRY and SYGVKD. V gave up 2 bases and J gave up 1 base; unmatched junction bases: 4.

V usage is TRBV6-1 and J usage is TRBJ2-3, with a tentative D call TRBD1 (6 bases). CDR3 length: 14 residues. The V and J ends lost 5 bases and 1 base respectively, with 10 bases between them. Per the germline V gene, CDR1 is MNHNS and CDR2 is SASEGT. As DNA, the CDR3 is TGTGCCAGCAGTCTACAGGGACGCACAGATACGCAGTATTTT. It specifies CASSLQGRTDTQYF.

This chain links TRBV19 with TRBJ2-7; a weak D match, TRBD2 (5 bases). V was clipped by 6 bases and J by 7 bases, with 13 bases between them. Germline assignment: CDR1 LNHDA and CDR2 SQIVND (reference sequence). There are 12 residues in the CDR3. As DNA, the CDR3 is TGTGCCAGTAGGAAAGGGCCGGGAGAGCAGTACTTC. It codes for CASRKGPGEQYF.

This chain uses TRBV5-4 with TRBJ2-3, with 10 bases matching TRBD2. The CDR3 sequence is 17 residues long. V dropped 4 bases and J dropped 4; count of bases not matched to a gene: 12. Per germline, CDR1 SGHNT and CDR2 YYREEE (reference sequence). The CDR3 here is CASSIPSGGRGADTQYF. The CDR3 bases are TGTGCCAGCAGCATACCTAGCGGGGGCAGAGGGGCAGATACGCAGTATTTT.

V gene TRBV5-5 combines with J gene TRBJ1-5, with 9 nucleotides matching TRBD1. J was trimmed by 1 base and V by 3 bases; bases with no gene match: 14. The CDR3 totals 19 residues. Germline V gene sequence: CDR1 SGHKS, CDR2 YYEKEE (reference sequence). The CDR3 protein is CASSSILRDRVLSNQPQHF. In DNA form, the CDR3 reads TGTGCCAGCAGCTCTATACTCAGGGACAGGGTATTGAGCAATCAGCCCCAGCATTTT.

V gene TRBV10-2 combines with J gene TRBJ2-7, with D unclear. The CDR3 spans 13 residues. Germline loops: CDR1 WSHSY, CDR2 SAAADI. The V end was cut by 1 base, the J end by 2 bases, with 6 bases between. As DNA, the CDR3 is TGCGCCAGCAGTGAGTACAGAGCCTACGAGCAGTACTTC. Translation gives CASSEYRAYEQYF.

The rearrangement links TRBV13 to TRBJ2-7, with 7 bases identical to TRBD1. The CDR3 sequence is 15 residues long. The junction had 12 bases not matched to a gene; V was cut back by 5 bases and J by 5 bases. Germline V CDR1 and CDR2: PRHDT, FYEKMQ (reference sequence). The CDR3 nucleotides are TGTGCCAGCAGCGCAGGACAGGAGTTTCTCCACGAGCAGTACTTC. It yields the protein CASSAGQEFLHEQYF.

This clone is labeled medium-sized. V is TRBV19 and J is TRBJ2-7, with TRBD1 as a possible D gene (5 bases). The V and J ends lost 8 bases and 3 bases respectively, with 8 bases between them. Looked up from germline, CDR1 is LNHDA and CDR2 is SQIVND (reference sequence). CDR3 length equals 11 residues. This CDR3 reads CASGALYEQYF. In DNA, the CDR3 is TGTGCCAGTGGGGCCCTCTACGAGCAGTACTTC.

This sequence joins TRBV30 and TRBJ1-2; D not certain. V was trimmed by 2 bases and J by 7 bases, leaving 5 bases between them. CDR3 length equals 10 residues. Germline CDR1 reads GTSNPN; CDR2 reads SVGIG (reference sequence). CDR3 nucleotides: TGTGCCTGGAGTCATATTGGCTACACCTTC. This translates into CAWSHIGYTF.